These T cell receptor beta chains were read from a single sample in a study of T-cell reconstitution after alpha-beta-depleted transplantation in children. TCRdb used MiXCR to reprocess the PCR reads, holding one entry per CDR3 protein. The sample lists approximately 420,000 distinct CDR3 sequences, 11% occurring once. Here the sequenced sample was PBMCs from the stem cell graft donor, taken from the stem cell graft. The receptors shown here come from a human donor who donated a stem cell graft to a child with acute myeloid leukemia. Each CDR3 is given with its conserved first and last residue. The order of the fields is clone size, D gene, V gene, J gene, CDR3 protein, CDR3 DNA. A D gene is named only where the DNA matches it firmly. Expanded clones are given a class, and other clones once, few, many or no size at all.

>NA|NA|TRBV9|TRBJ1-1
CASSVGGGLGNTEAFF
TGTGCCAGCAGCGTAGGGGGCGGGCTGGGGAACACTGAAGCTTTCTTT
>NA|NA|TRBV20-1|TRBJ2-3
CSAGQTSTDTQYF
TGCAGTGCTGGTCAAACTAGCACAGATACGCAGTATTTT
>few|TRBD2|TRBV7-2|TRBJ2-1
CASSAGTSGSGEQFF
TGTGCCAGCAGCGCAGGGACTAGCGGGTCGGGTGAGCAGTTCTTC
>NA|NA|TRBV5-1|TRBJ2-5
CASSSRGGEETQYF
TGCGCCAGCAGCTCCAGGGGGGGGGAAGAGACCCAGTACTTC
>few|TRBD2|TRBV7-9|TRBJ2-5
CASSETSGSQETQYF
TGTGCCAGCAGCGAGACTAGCGGGAGCCAAGAGACCCAGTACTTC
>NA|NA|TRBV10-3|TRBJ1-2
CAISEVGRLTDGYTF
TGTGCCATCAGTGAGGTGGGTCGACTAACCGATGGCTACACCTTC
>few|TRBD1|TRBV25-1|TRBJ2-5
CASSEPTGGERETQYF
TGTGCCAGCAGTGAGCCCACAGGGGGCGAGCGGGAGACCCAGTACTTC
>few|NA|TRBV27|TRBJ2-3
CASSLYGGQVDTQYF
TGTGCCAGCAGTCTCTATGGGGGCCAGGTGGATACGCAGTATTTT
>NA|TRBD2|TRBV12-3/TRBV12-4|TRBJ2-3
CASSPGTSGRERDTQYF
TGTGCCAGCAGTCCTGGGACTAGCGGGAGGGAGAGGGATACGCAGTATTTT
>few|NA|TRBV29-1|TRBJ1-2
CSEGGNYGYTF
TGCAGCGAGGGGGGTAACTATGGCTACACCTTC
>few|TRBD1|TRBV20-1|TRBJ1-2
CSANQGGGYTF
TGCAGTGCAAACCAGGGGGGAGGCTACACCTTC
>NA|TRBD1|TRBV12-3/TRBV12-4|TRBJ2-5
CASSRTGLETQYF
TGTGCCAGCAGCAGGACAGGGTTGGAGACCCAGTACTTC
>NA|TRBD1|TRBV27|TRBJ1-6
CASTATRQGVANSPLHF
TGTGCCAGCACCGCCACCCGACAGGGAGTGGCTAATTCACCCCTCCACTTT
>NA|NA|TRBV7-8|TRBJ2-7
CASSLRARTPVVYEQYF
TGTGCCAGCAGCCTGCGAGCACGGACTCCCGTTGTGTACGAGCAGTACTTC
>few|NA|TRBV5-1|TRBJ2-3
CASSSNDDLRNTQYF
TGCGCCAGCAGCTCCAACGACGATTTAAGGAATACGCAGTATTTT
>few|NA|TRBV7-3|TRBJ1-6
CASSLTGSYNSPLHF
TGTGCCAGCAGCCTCACAGGGTCCTATAATTCACCCCTCCACTTT
>many|NA|TRBV29-1|TRBJ2-7
CSVETGSSYEQYF
TGCAGCGTTGAAACAGGATCTTCCTACGAGCAGTACTTC
>NA|TRBD2|TRBV11-2|TRBJ2-1
CASSRTASGGASYNEQFF
TGTGCCAGCAGCCGCACGGCGAGCGGGGGGGCCTCCTACAATGAGCAGTTCTTC
>few|NA|TRBV10-1|TRBJ2-3
CASSVQGADTQYF
TGCGCCAGCAGTGTTCAGGGAGCAGATACGCAGTATTTT
>few|TRBD2|TRBV6-2/TRBV6-3|TRBJ2-1
CASNLGLITDNEQFF
TGTGCCAGCAATCTGGGACTAATTACTGACAATGAGCAGTTCTTC
>NA|NA|TRBV11-2|TRBJ2-6
CASSLGARGANVLTF
TGTGCCAGCAGCTTAGGGGCGCGGGGGGCCAACGTCCTGACTTTC
>NA|NA|TRBV5-4|TRBJ1-1
CASSPRDDTEAFF
TGTGCCAGCAGCCCGCGGGACGACACTGAAGCTTTCTTT
>few|NA|TRBV6-5|TRBJ2-2
CASSSGVTGELFF
TGTGCCAGCAGTTCGGGGGTCACCGGGGAGCTGTTTTTT
>NA|NA|TRBV2|TRBJ1-3
CASSVGGAGNTIYF
TGTGCCAGCAGTGTAGGGGGTGCCGGAAACACCATATATTTT
>NA|TRBD1|TRBV12-3/TRBV12-4|TRBJ2-2
CASSFGVGQGAGGELFF
TGTGCCAGCAGTTTCGGGGTAGGACAGGGGGCTGGCGGGGAGCTGTTTTTT
>few|NA|TRBV20-1|TRBJ2-2
CSARRGLETGELFF
TGCAGTGCTAGGAGGGGCCTAGAAACCGGGGAGCTGTTTTTT
>NA|TRBD2|TRBV27|TRBJ2-3
CASRWASGRDTQYF
TGTGCCAGCAGGTGGGCTAGCGGGAGAGATACGCAGTATTTT
>few|TRBD1|TRBV6-1|TRBJ1-1
CASRNDRGMNTEAFF
TGTGCCAGCAGAAACGACAGGGGGATGAACACTGAAGCTTTCTTT
>NA|TRBD2|TRBV12-3/TRBV12-4|TRBJ2-1
CASSPAGFGSSGRVYEQFF
TGTGCCAGCAGCCCCGCCGGGTTCGGGTCTAGCGGGAGGGTCTATGAGCAGTTCTTC
>few|NA|TRBV4-3|TRBJ2-7
CASSQDSGALVEQYF
TGCGCCAGCAGCCAAGACTCGGGGGCTCTAGTCGAGCAGTACTTC
>many|TRBD2|TRBV5-1|TRBJ2-3
CASSGLQGLAGTSTDTQYF
TGCGCCAGCAGCGGTTTACAAGGACTAGCGGGGACGAGCACAGATACGCAGTATTTT
>NA|TRBD2|TRBV7-4|TRBJ2-5
CASSTPSGGIRETQYF
TGTGCCAGCAGCACTCCGAGCGGGGGGATTAGAGAGACCCAGTACTTC
>few|NA|TRBV15|TRBJ1-1
CATSRGRLTEAFF
TGTGCCACCAGCAGAGGGAGGTTAACTGAAGCTTTCTTT
>NA|NA|TRBV25-1|TRBJ2-5
CASSESDYLQETQYF
TGTGCCAGCAGCGAATCGGACTACCTCCAAGAGACCCAGTACTTC
>NA|NA|TRBV7-2|TRBJ2-5
CASSLSRSQYF
TGTGCCAGCAGCTTATCGCGCTCCCAGTACTTC
>NA|NA|TRBV5-1|TRBJ2-5
CASSQIQGNQETQYF
TGCGCCAGCAGCCAGATTCAGGGGAACCAAGAGACCCAGTACTTC
>few|TRBD1|TRBV6-2/TRBV6-3|TRBJ2-2
CASSYPKTGDTGELFF
TGTGCCAGCAGTTACCCTAAGACAGGGGACACCGGGGAGCTGTTTTTT
>NA|TRBD2|TRBV20-1|TRBJ2-1
CSANRRLAGYNEQFF
TGCAGTGCCAACCGGCGACTAGCGGGTTACAATGAGCAGTTCTTC
>NA|TRBD1|TRBV5-5|TRBJ2-1
CASSRTGDYNEQFF
TGTGCCAGCAGCAGGACAGGGGACTACAATGAGCAGTTCTTC
>many|NA|TRBV12-3/TRBV12-4|TRBJ2-5
CASSPPGRRETQYF
TGTGCCAGCAGTCCACCGGGACGGAGAGAGACCCAGTACTTC
>many|NA|TRBV5-5|TRBJ2-3
CASSFSGSTDTQYF
TGTGCCAGCAGCTTTAGCGGTAGCACAGATACGCAGTATTTT
>many|NA|TRBV28|TRBJ1-6
CASFRGSLYSPLHF
TGTGCCAGCTTCCGGGGCAGCTTGTACTCACCCCTCCACTTT
>NA|NA|TRBV12-3/TRBV12-4|TRBJ2-5
CASSISGTAAAQYF
TGTGCCAGCAGCATATCCGGGACCGCGGCGGCCCAGTACTTC
>many|NA|TRBV20-1|TRBJ1-5
CSARGGTDQPQHF
TGCAGTGCTAGAGGGGGGACCGATCAGCCCCAGCATTTT
>few|NA|TRBV4-3|TRBJ2-2
CASSQDLDGELFF
TGCGCCAGCAGCCAAGATCTAGACGGGGAGCTGTTTTTT
>NA|NA|TRBV7-9|TRBJ2-7
CASSLTASSYEQYF
TGTGCCAGCAGCTTGACGGCCAGCTCCTACGAGCAGTACTTC
>NA|NA|TRBV15|TRBJ1-1
CATSGSTGFYSRTEAFF
TGTGCCACCAGCGGCTCGACAGGCTTCTATAGTAGGACTGAAGCTTTCTTT
>NA|TRBD1|TRBV3-1|TRBJ2-1
CASSQEARGQDLYNEQFF
TGTGCCAGCAGCCAAGAGGCCCGGGGACAGGACCTATACAATGAGCAGTTCTTC
>few|TRBD1|TRBV2|TRBJ1-2
CGAGDRNYGYTF
TGTGGAGCCGGGGACAGGAACTATGGCTACACCTTC
>few|NA|TRBV29-1|TRBJ2-2
CSVEAGTNTGELFF
TGCAGCGTTGAGGCAGGGACTAACACCGGGGAGCTGTTTTTT
>once|NA|TRBV20-1|TRBJ2-5
CSAREDLYQETQYF
TGCAGTGCTAGAGAGGACCTGTACCAAGAGACCCAGTACTTC
>NA|NA|TRBV20-1|TRBJ2-5
CSAEAGRETQYF
TGCAGTGCCGAGGCGGGACGAGAGACCCAGTACTTC